This T cell receptor (beta chain) stems from a study of neurological immune-mediated disorders. The sample holds many counts of this clonotype. Its antigen is unknown. Study results and caveats: Multiple sclerosis, the disease with the least TCR clonal expansion, fell below healthy controls, whereas HTLV-1-associated myelopathy showed the most. No sharing of CDR3 amino acid sequences was observed among expanded clones across subjects, suggesting private repertoires in all groups.

Time point denoted: longitudinal time-point 3. TCRdb reanalysed the 5' RACE reads using MiXCR and keeps one entry per CDR3 protein. The table has over 90,000 distinct CDR3 sequences, approximately 11% seen once. Germline V gives CDR1 SGHRS, CDR2 YFSETQ. V lost 0 bases, J lost 2 bases, and 3 bases stayed unmatched. The CDR3 totals 16 residues. The TCR sequence derives from a female donor with HTLV-1-associated myelopathy (HAM/TSP). The sample comprised PBMCs. This chain joins TRBV5-1 and TRBJ2-3; TRBD1 matches at 10 bases. The CDR3 is CASSLAGTGATDTQYF. The CDR3 coding sequence is TGCGCCAGCAGCTTGGCCGGGACAGGGGCCACAGATACGCAGTATTTT.